These T cell receptor beta chains were read from a single sample in a study of T cells after yellow fever vaccination. Each CDR3 protein gets one entry after TCRdb re-called the 5' RACE reads with MiXCR. The sample carries under 400,000 distinct CDR3 sequences, 11% recorded once. The starting material was PBMCs, obtained on the day of the first yellow fever vaccination. These receptors all come from a man aged 18 to 30 who received the YFV17D yellow fever vaccine. Each CDR3 is given with its conserved first and last residue. The order of the fields is CDR3 protein, CDR3 DNA, clone size, D gene, V gene, J gene. A D gene is named only where the DNA matches it firmly. Size values are once, few and many counts, or a class for expanded clones, and some rows have none.

CASSLTRRVTEAFF	TGTGCCAGCAGTCTAACACGCAGGGTCACTGAAGCTTTCTTT	few	NA	TRBV12-3/TRBV12-4	TRBJ1-1
CSARRPGPGEQYF	TGCAGTGCAAGAAGACCGGGGCCGGGGGAGCAGTACTTC	many	NA	TRBV20-1	TRBJ2-7
CASSFRSGGETQYF	TGTGCCAGCAGTTTCCGTAGCGGGGGTGAGACCCAGTACTTC	many	TRBD2	TRBV12-3/TRBV12-4	TRBJ2-5
CASREPRAVAYGYTF	TGTGCCAGCAGGGAGCCCAGGGCTGTTGCCTATGGCTACACCTTC	few	NA	TRBV7-9	TRBJ1-2
CASSQETGSDYGYTF	TGCGCCAGCAGCCAAGAAACAGGGTCCGACTATGGCTACACCTTC	NA	NA	TRBV4-3	TRBJ1-2
CASSQRSVAATDTQYF	TGCGCCAGCAGCCAACGCTCGGTCGCGGCTACAGATACGCAGTATTTT	NA	NA	TRBV4-1	TRBJ2-3
CASSVGQGAYTGELFF	TGTGCCAGCAGCGTAGGCCAGGGGGCTTACACCGGGGAGCTGTTTTTT	few	TRBD1	TRBV9	TRBJ2-2
CASSLMGGTNYGYTF	TGTGCCAGCAGCTTAATGGGGGGGACCAACTATGGCTACACCTTC	NA	NA	TRBV7-3	TRBJ1-2
CASSQGGITGNTIYF	TGTGCCAGCAGCCAAGGGGGGATCACTGGAAACACCATATATTTT	NA	NA	TRBV3-1	TRBJ1-3
CASSLSGGGISGANVLTF	TGTGCCAGCAGCTTAAGCGGGGGCGGCATCTCTGGGGCCAACGTCCTGACTTTC	few	NA	TRBV7-3	TRBJ2-6
CASSPGQFEAFF	TGTGCCAGCTCACCCGGACAGTTTGAAGCTTTCTTT	NA	NA	TRBV18	TRBJ1-1
CASTPAGYYNSPLHF	TGTGCCAGCACTCCGGCGGGCTACTATAATTCACCCCTCCACTTT	few	NA	TRBV12-3/TRBV12-4	TRBJ1-6
CASSSIQGNEQFF	TGTGCCAGCAGCTCAATCCAGGGTAATGAGCAGTTCTTC	few	NA	TRBV5-4	TRBJ2-1
CSVSGANYGYTF	TGCAGCGTTTCAGGGGCTAACTATGGCTACACCTTC	few	NA	TRBV29-1	TRBJ1-2
CASSGQVSGNTIYF	TGTGCCAGTAGTGGCCAGGTCTCTGGAAACACCATATATTTT	few	NA	TRBV19	TRBJ1-3
CASRTGRNTGELFF	TGTGCCAGCAGAACAGGGCGAAACACCGGGGAGCTGTTTTTT	many	NA	TRBV12-3/TRBV12-4	TRBJ2-2
CASSVAQANTEAFF	TGTGCCAGCAGCGTAGCACAGGCGAACACTGAAGCTTTCTTT	few	NA	TRBV9	TRBJ1-1
CASSLQGASAEAFF	TGTGCCAGCAGTTTACAGGGAGCTTCGGCTGAAGCTTTCTTT	many	NA	TRBV12-3/TRBV12-4	TRBJ1-1
CSARRKETQYF	TGCAGCGCCAGGAGGAAAGAGACCCAGTACTTC	many	NA	TRBV29-1	TRBJ2-5
CASSPDRAADTQYF	TGTGCCAGCAGCCCTGACAGGGCGGCAGATACGCAGTATTTT	NA	TRBD1	TRBV7-2	TRBJ2-3
CASSLGLGNTGELFF	TGTGCCAGCAGTTTAGGTTTGGGGAACACCGGGGAGCTGTTTTTT	many	NA	TRBV5-1	TRBJ2-2
CSAELEGRGNAQHF	TGCAGCGCAGAGCTAGAGGGTCGGGGAAATGCCCAGCATTTT	few	NA	TRBV29-1	TRBJ1-5
CASSPDGAGPQHF	TGTGCCAGCAGCCCGGACGGAGCAGGGCCCCAGCATTTT	few	NA	TRBV7-9	TRBJ1-5
CASSRETGGTNEKLFF	TGTGCCAGCAGTCGCGAGACAGGAGGAACTAATGAAAAACTGTTTTTT	NA	NA	TRBV6-5	TRBJ1-4
CASSGSGTGLGETQYF	TGTGCCAGCAGCGGCTCCGGGACAGGGTTGGGAGAGACCCAGTACTTC	NA	TRBD1	TRBV9	TRBJ2-5
CASSQNRLTSGGGYINEQFF	TGTGCCAGCAGTCAGAACCGTCTGACTAGCGGGGGGGGCTATATTAATGAGCAGTTCTTC	NA	TRBD2	TRBV6-2/TRBV6-3	TRBJ2-1
CASSLIETGPYEQYF	TGTGCCAGCAGCTTAATCGAGACAGGGCCCTACGAGCAGTACTTC	few	TRBD1	TRBV7-2	TRBJ2-7
CASSDGAGAEAFF	TGTGCCAGCAGTGACGGGGCTGGGGCTGAAGCTTTCTTT	once	NA	TRBV6-4	TRBJ1-1
CAVSGDEQFF	TGTGCTGTCTCCGGCGATGAGCAGTTCTTC	NA	NA	TRBV25-1	TRBJ2-1
CASSTTSGNYGYTF	TGTGCCAGCAGCACAACGTCCGGTAACTATGGCTACACCTTC	few	NA	TRBV7-2	TRBJ1-2
CASSQEGPEQYF	TGCGCCAGCAGCCAGGAAGGGCCCGAGCAGTACTTC	NA	NA	TRBV5-1	TRBJ2-7
CASSGRDRMTPYF	TGTGCCAGCAGTGGCCGGGACAGGATGACCCCGTACTTC	NA	TRBD1	TRBV2	TRBJ2-5
CASSKSTGILISPLHF	TGTGCCAGCAGTAAATCGACAGGGATATTGATTTCACCCCTCCACTTT	NA	TRBD1	TRBV6-2/TRBV6-3	TRBJ1-6
CATLGTTNGELFF	TGCGCCACCCTCGGGACCACGAATGGGGAGCTGTTTTTT	NA	NA	TRBV4-1	TRBJ2-2
CASSFSGGSQPQHF	TGTGCCAGCAGTTTCTCTGGGGGAAGCCAGCCCCAGCATTTT	few	NA	TRBV12-3/TRBV12-4	TRBJ1-5
CASSPTPGTGKDSPLHF	TGTGCCAGCAGCCCGACACCCGGGACAGGGAAGGATTCACCCCTCCACTTT	NA	TRBD1	TRBV11-2	TRBJ1-6
CASSFSRGSDEQFF	TGTGCCAGCAGCTTCTCGCGGGGGTCGGATGAGCAGTTCTTC	few	TRBD2	TRBV5-4	TRBJ2-1
CASSQRGDYGYTF	TGCGCCAGCAGCCAAAGGGGAGACTATGGCTACACCTTC	NA	NA	TRBV4-1	TRBJ1-2
CASSDWDNTYNEQFF	TGCGCCAGCAGTGACTGGGACAATACCTACAATGAGCAGTTCTTC	few	NA	TRBV10-1	TRBJ2-1
CASSLRGAVTDPNTGELFF	TGTGCCAGCAGCTTGAGGGGGGCAGTTACCGACCCGAACACCGGGGAGCTGTTTTTT	NA	NA	TRBV5-4	TRBJ2-2
CSARGPPSTDTQYF	TGCAGTGCTAGGGGGCCCCCCTCCACAGATACGCAGTATTTT	NA	NA	TRBV20-1	TRBJ2-3
CSAVGGVGETQYF	TGCAGTGCAGTCGGGGGGGTCGGGGAGACCCAGTACTTC	NA	TRBD2	TRBV20-1	TRBJ2-5
CASSSAGTGSYEQYF	TGTGCCAGTAGTTCTGCAGGGACTGGATCCTACGAGCAGTACTTC	NA	NA	TRBV19	TRBJ2-7
CASRSMRGGKGNQPQHF	TGTGCCAGCAGATCGATGCGGGGGGGCAAGGGCAATCAGCCCCAGCATTTT	NA	NA	TRBV27	TRBJ1-5
CASSDPQAYPTDTQYF	TGTGCCAGCAGTGATCCCCAGGCCTATCCCACAGATACGCAGTATTTT	few	NA	TRBV25-1	TRBJ2-3
CASSLYRSDTQYF	TGCGCCAGCAGCTTGTATCGTTCAGATACGCAGTATTTT	few	NA	TRBV5-1	TRBJ2-3
CASSWVASENSPLHF	TGTGCCAGCAGTTGGGTCGCGAGTGAGAATTCACCCCTCCACTTT	many	NA	TRBV6-5	TRBJ1-6
CASSQDWGLAGGADTQYF	TGCGCCAGCAGCCAAGATTGGGGGCTAGCGGGGGGCGCAGATACGCAGTATTTT	NA	TRBD2	TRBV4-3	TRBJ2-3
CASSLGHKDEQYF	TGCGCCAGCAGCTTGGGCCATAAGGATGAGCAGTACTTC	NA	NA	TRBV5-1	TRBJ2-7
CASSLIGASEETQYF	TGCGCCAGCAGCTTAATAGGGGCTTCGGAAGAGACCCAGTACTTC	few	NA	TRBV5-1	TRBJ2-5
CSVGSQGDEKLFF	TGCAGCGTTGGATCCCAGGGGGACGAAAAACTGTTTTTT	NA	TRBD1	TRBV29-1	TRBJ1-4
CASSLVLAGNTGELFF	TGTGCCAGCAGCTTAGTGCTAGCGGGGAACACCGGGGAGCTGTTTTTT	NA	TRBD2	TRBV7-2	TRBJ2-2
CASSRGPAGNQKLFF	TGTGCCAGCAGTAGAGGGCCAGCGGGTAATCAAAAACTGTTTTTT	NA	NA	TRBV6-1	TRBJ1-4
CSAQEKAGRTNQPQHF	TGCAGTGCACAAGAGAAGGCAGGGAGAACCAATCAGCCCCAGCATTTT	NA	NA	TRBV20-1	TRBJ1-5